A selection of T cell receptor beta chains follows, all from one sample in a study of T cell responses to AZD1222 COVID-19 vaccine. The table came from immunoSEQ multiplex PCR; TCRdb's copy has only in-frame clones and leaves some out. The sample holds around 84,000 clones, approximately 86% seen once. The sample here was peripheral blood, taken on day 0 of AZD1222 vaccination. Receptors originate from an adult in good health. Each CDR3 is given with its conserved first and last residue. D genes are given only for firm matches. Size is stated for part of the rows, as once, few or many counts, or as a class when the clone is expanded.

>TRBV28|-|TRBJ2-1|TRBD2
CASSLRLAGSEQFF
TGTGCCAGCAGTTTACGGCTAGCGGGGAGTGAGCAGTTCTTC
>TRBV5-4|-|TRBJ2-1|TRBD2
CAIAGEGNNEQFF
TGTGCCATAGCCGGGGAGGGTAATAATGAGCAGTTCTTC
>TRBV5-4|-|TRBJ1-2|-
CASTRPGLDYGYTF
TGTGCCAGCACAAGGCCGGGTCTTGACTATGGCTACACCTTC
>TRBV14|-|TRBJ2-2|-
CASSHYGELFF
TGTGCCAGCAGCCACTATGGGGAGCTGTTTTTT
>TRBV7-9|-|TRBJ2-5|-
CASSFNGQETQYF
TGTGCCAGCAGCTTCAACGGTCAAGAGACCCAGTACTTC
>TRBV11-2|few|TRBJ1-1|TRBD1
CASNTGGLRGLGRVVTFF
TGTGCCAGCAACACAGGGGGGCTAAGGGGCCTGGGGCGGGTTGTAACTTTCTTT
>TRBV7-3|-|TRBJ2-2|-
CASSLTSFLVPSTGELFF
TGTGCCAGCAGCTTAACCTCGTTCTTGGTTCCGAGCACCGGGGAGCTGTTTTTT
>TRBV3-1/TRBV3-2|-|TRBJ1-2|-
CASSQDWGGMGGYTF
TGTGCCAGCAGCCAAGATTGGGGGGGTATGGGCGGCTACACCTTC
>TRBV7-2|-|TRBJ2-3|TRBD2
CASSTRLAPDTQYF
TGTGCCAGCAGCACCAGACTAGCTCCAGATACGCAGTATTTT
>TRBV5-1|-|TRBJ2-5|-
CASSSSGNQETQYF
TGCGCCAGCAGCTCCTCGGGGAACCAAGAGACCCAGTACTTC
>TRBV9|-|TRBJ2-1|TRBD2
CASSETERGRGSEQFF
TGTGCCAGCAGCGAAACAGAGCGCGGGAGGGGCAGTGAGCAGTTCTTC
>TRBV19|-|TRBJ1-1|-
CASNGRINTEAFF
TGTGCCAGTAATGGGCGGATCAACACTGAAGCTTTCTTT
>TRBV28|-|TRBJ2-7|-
CASSVGSYEQYF
TGTGCCAGCAGCGTCGGATCCTACGAGCAGTACTTC
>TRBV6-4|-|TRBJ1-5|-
CASSRDVNQPQHF
TGTGCCAGCAGCCGGGACGTAAATCAGCCCCAGCATTTT
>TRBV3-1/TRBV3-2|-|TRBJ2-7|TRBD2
CASSQDSRGGGDEQYF
TGTGCCAGCAGCCAAGATTCCCGCGGGGGAGGGGACGAGCAGTACTTC
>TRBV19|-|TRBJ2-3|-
CASSPRRGGTSTDTQYF
TGTGCCAGTAGTCCCCGCAGGGGCGGAACTAGCACAGATACGCAGTATTTT
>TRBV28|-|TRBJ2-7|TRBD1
CASRRTGAPEQYF
TGTGCCAGCAGGAGGACAGGCGCCCCAGAGCAGTACTTC
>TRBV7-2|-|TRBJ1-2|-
CASSLAFPTGGMARGYTF
TGTGCCAGCAGCTTAGCCTTTCCGACAGGAGGGATGGCGCGGGGCTACACCTTC
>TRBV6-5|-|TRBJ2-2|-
CASSFEGWTGELFF
TGTGCCAGCAGTTTTGAGGGGTGGACCGGGGAGCTGTTTTTT
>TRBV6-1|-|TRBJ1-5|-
CASSDKPGQGSPANQPQHF
TGTGCCAGCAGTGACAAGCCCGGGCAGGGCTCTCCTGCGAATCAGCCCCAGCATTTT
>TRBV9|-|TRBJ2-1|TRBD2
CASSVGGGRASGNEQFF
TGTGCCAGCAGCGTAGGAGGCGGGAGGGCCTCTGGCAATGAGCAGTTCTTC
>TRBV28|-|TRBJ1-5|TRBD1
CASRRTGGSQPQHF
TGTGCCAGCAGGAGGACAGGGGGAAGTCAGCCCCAGCATTTT
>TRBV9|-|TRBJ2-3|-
CASSVGPTDTQYF
TGTGCCAGCAGCGTAGGCCCGACAGATACGCAGTATTTT
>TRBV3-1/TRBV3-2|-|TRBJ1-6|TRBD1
CASSHGTGRSPLHF
TGTGCCAGCAGCCACGGGACAGGGAGGTCACCCCTCCACTTT
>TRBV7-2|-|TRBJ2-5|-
CASSPDRQETQYF
TGTGCCAGCAGCCCTGACAGGCAAGAGACCCAGTACTTC
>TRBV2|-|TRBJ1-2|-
CASSLRGELSGYTF
TGTGCCAGCAGCTTGAGAGGGGAGTTGAGTGGCTACACCTTC
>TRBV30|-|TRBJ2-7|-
CAWGRGGSSYEQYF
TGTGCCTGGGGTAGGGGGGGGAGCTCCTACGAGCAGTACTTC
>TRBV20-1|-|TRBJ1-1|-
CSASLQIGTEAFF
TGCAGTGCTAGTTTACAGATTGGCACAGAAGCTTTCTTT
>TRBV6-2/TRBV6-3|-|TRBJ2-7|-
CASSYSTSPEQYF
TGTGCCAGCAGTTACTCGACCAGTCCCGAGCAGTACTTC
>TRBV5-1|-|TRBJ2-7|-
CASNHWTESYEQYF
TGCGCCAGCAACCACTGGACAGAATCCTACGAGCAGTACTTC
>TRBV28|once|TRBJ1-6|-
CASSLSSGPHSPLHF
TGTGCCAGCAGTTTAAGCTCCGGGCCCCATTCACCCCTCCACTTT
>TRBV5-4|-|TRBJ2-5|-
CASSLRVAGQETQYF
TGTGCCAGCAGCTTGAGGGTTGCAGGCCAAGAGACCCAGTACTTC
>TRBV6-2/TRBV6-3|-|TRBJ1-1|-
CASSYSRMEAFF
TGTGCCAGCAGTTACTCGAGAATGGAAGCTTTCTTT
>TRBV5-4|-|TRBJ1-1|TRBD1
CASSLGEDRRPEAFF
TGTGCCAGCAGCTTGGGGGAGGACAGGCGACCAGAAGCTTTCTTT
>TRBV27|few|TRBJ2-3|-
CASSRPDGRDARGQYF
TGTGCCAGCAGCCGCCCTGACGGGCGGGATGCCCGGGGGCAGTATTTT
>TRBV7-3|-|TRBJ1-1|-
CASSSSTGNTEAFF
TGTGCCAGCAGCTCCTCCACAGGGAACACTGAAGCTTTCTTT
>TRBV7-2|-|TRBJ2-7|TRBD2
CASSLAAGDPYEQYF
TGTGCCAGCAGCTTAGCGGCGGGAGACCCCTACGAGCAGTACTTC